Included here is one TCR beta chain sequence, with context. The antigen remains unidentified. It was into CD45RA+ naive and CD45RA-negative memory subsets that the CD4+ cells were split. The CDR3 is made up of 12 amino acids. The V and J ends lost 2 bases and 4 bases respectively, with 6 bases between them. Germline assignment: CDR1 MNHEY and CDR2 SVGAGI. The authors ran the assay at deep level. Method: immunoSEQ multiplex PCR; TCRdb's copy keeps in-frame clones and lacks some. The top ten hold under 13% of the sample, which has fewer than 400,000 clones, 74% seen once. This specimen comes from a study of shared clonotypes between healthy human individuals. Background on the study: Three plates were used per donor for CD4 naive, three for CD4 memory, two for CD8 naive and one for CD8 memory.

Study-level findings and limits: Sorted-subset sequencing, rarefaction showed, was incomplete despite large depth.

This TCR derives from a man aged 25-45 years in good health. The genes are TRBV6-5 and TRBJ2-7, with a tentative D call TRBD2 (6 bases). The specimen sequenced was memory CD4+ T cells sorted from blood. Described subset: CD45RA-negative fraction. CDR3: CASSYAGYEQYF. In DNA form, the CDR3 reads TGTGCCAGCAGTTACGCGGGATACGAGCAGTACTTC.